The rows below give T cell receptor beta chains drawn from one sample of a study of blood T cell repertoires in COVID-19. Data came from immunoSEQ multiplex PCR; TCRdb stores just in-frame clones and leaves some out. Of over 120,000 clones listed, 70% to 80% are singletons. Sequencing input: peripheral blood. The receptor set was obtained from a woman over 75 with active or convalescent COVID-19. Both conserved end residues are part of each CDR3. D genes are given only for firm matches. Part of the rows lack a size; the others show once, few, many or a class for expanded clones.

v_call	d_call	clone_size	j_call	cdr3_aa	cdr3_nt
TRBV7-2	.	.	TRBJ1-5	CASSQVGNQPQHF	TGTGCCAGCAGCCAGGTAGGCAATCAGCCCCAGCATTTT
TRBV7-2	.	.	TRBJ1-5	CASSYGSSNQPQHF	TGTGCCAGCAGCTACGGGAGCAGCAATCAGCCCCAGCATTTT
TRBV9	.	.	TRBJ1-2	CASSVDSGNYGYTF	TGTGCCAGCAGCGTAGATTCGGGTAACTATGGCTACACCTTC
TRBV14	.	.	TRBJ2-1	CASSQGQYLNEQFF	TGTGCCAGCAGCCAAGGACAGTATCTAAATGAGCAGTTCTTC
TRBV9	.	.	TRBJ1-1	CASSVGRGGTEAFF	TGTGCCAGCAGCGTAGGGCGGGGGGGGACTGAAGCTTTCTTT
TRBV9	TRBD2	.	TRBJ2-3	CASSAPRVGGLAASSTDTQYF	TGTGCCAGCAGCGCCCCACGGGTTGGGGGACTAGCGGCCTCGAGCACAGATACGCAGTATTTT
TRBV7-9	TRBD2	few	TRBJ2-7	CASGGLAGTYQIYEQYF	TGTGCCAGCGGGGGACTAGCGGGGACATACCAAATCTACGAGCAGTACTTC
TRBV7-9	TRBD1	few	TRBJ1-3	CASSIQGGSGNTIYF	TGTGCCAGCAGTATTCAAGGGGGCTCGGGAAACACCATATATTTT
TRBV11-2	.	.	TRBJ2-7	CASSSVVRGEQYF	TGTGCCAGCAGCTCGGTAGTAAGGGGCGAGCAGTACTTC
TRBV4-1	TRBD2	few	TRBJ2-5	CASSQGGGLVKTQYF	TGCGCCAGCAGCCAAGGCGGGGGGCTCGTGAAGACCCAGTACTTC
TRBV10-1	.	.	TRBJ1-3	CASSERSSGNTIYF	TGCGCCAGCAGTGAACGGAGCTCTGGAAACACCATATATTTT
TRBV7-8	.	.	TRBJ1-1	CASSLGAGQTEAFF	TGTGCCAGCAGCTTAGGAGCGGGACAAACTGAAGCTTTCTTT
TRBV3-1/TRBV3-2	.	.	TRBJ2-5	CASSPLRRGGQETQYF	TGTGCCAGCAGCCCCCTTAGGCGGGGCGGCCAAGAGACCCAGTACTTC
TRBV5-3	.	.	TRBJ2-3	CARSPGLLFDTDTQYF	TGTGCCAGAAGCCCTGGCCTCCTCTTTGACACAGATACGCAGTATTTT
TRBV19	TRBD1	.	TRBJ1-1	CASSSSGWTGDVEAFF	TGTGCCAGTAGTTCCTCGGGTTGGACAGGGGATGTTGAAGCTTTCTTT
TRBV29-1	.	.	TRBJ2-6	CSVRGDSSGANVLTF	TGCAGCGTTCGGGGTGATAGCTCTGGGGCCAACGTCCTGACTTTC
TRBV6-5	.	.	TRBJ1-2	CASSYERDSGYTF	TGTGCCAGCAGTTACGAGAGGGATTCTGGCTACACCTTC
TRBV10-3	TRBD1	.	TRBJ1-6	CAIKRGTGSNSPLHF	TGTGCCATCAAAAGGGGGACAGGCTCGAATTCACCCCTCCACTTT
TRBV19	.	.	TRBJ2-7	CASANPGNTYEQYF	TGTGCCAGTGCAAACCCGGGGAACACCTACGAGCAGTACTTC
TRBV7-2	TRBD1	.	TRBJ1-1	CASSRTGARAAFF	TGTGCCAGCAGCAGGACAGGGGCCCGTGCAGCTTTCTTT
TRBV6-2/TRBV6-3	.	.	TRBJ2-7	CASSPPWLRGSEQYF	TGTGCCAGCAGCCCCCCTTGGCTAAGGGGGTCCGAGCAGTACTTC
TRBV6-1	TRBD2	.	TRBJ2-5	CASSEMSGLGQETQYF	TGTGCCAGCAGTGAAATGTCGGGACTAGGGCAAGAGACCCAGTACTTC
TRBV7-4	.	few	TRBJ1-5	CSSSPKLEGDSNQPQHF	TGTTCCAGCAGCCCTAAGTTGGAGGGAGATAGCAATCAGCCCCAGCATTTT
TRBV14	TRBD1	.	TRBJ2-7	CASSRGTGLFDEQYF	TGTGCCAGCAGCCGGGGGACAGGGCTTTTCGACGAGCAGTACTTC
TRBV7-9	.	.	TRBJ2-2	CASSPIEGNTGELFF	TGTGCCAGCAGCCCCATCGAGGGGAACACCGGGGAGCTGTTTTTT
TRBV30	TRBD1	.	TRBJ1-5	CAWSAGGGQPQHF	TGTGCCTGGAGTGCAGGGGGCGGTCAGCCCCAGCATTTT
TRBV6-2/TRBV6-3	.	.	TRBJ2-2	CASSAPPGRINTGELFF	TGTGCCAGCAGTGCACCCCCTGGCAGGATAAACACCGGGGAGCTGTTTTTT
TRBV10-2	.	few	TRBJ1-6	CASSDYSSYNSPLHF	TGCGCCAGCAGTGACTACAGCTCCTATAATTCACCCCTCCACTTT
TRBV13	TRBD1	.	TRBJ2-7	CASSYGQGGWGLAEQYF	TGTGCCAGCAGCTACGGACAGGGAGGTTGGGGGCTGGCCGAGCAGTACTTC
TRBV27	TRBD1	.	TRBJ1-2	CASSLWGTGNYGYTF	TGTGCCAGCAGTTTATGGGGGACAGGGAATTATGGCTACACCTTC
TRBV30	TRBD1	few	TRBJ2-7	CAWSAIPGGSEYF	TGTGCCTGGAGTGCGATACCAGGGGGTTCGGAGTACTTC
TRBV18	.	.	TRBJ2-1	CASSPLRTDNEQFF	TGTGCCAGCTCACCACTTAGGACAGACAATGAGCAGTTCTTC
TRBV5-1	.	.	TRBJ2-2	CASSLGRRTSNNTGELFF	TGCGCCAGCAGCTTGGGACGTAGGACATCCAATAACACCGGGGAGCTGTTTTTT
TRBV5-1	TRBD1	.	TRBJ1-1	CASSPAGGTGSDTEAFF	TGCGCCAGCAGCCCCGCCGGGGGGACAGGGAGTGACACTGAAGCTTTCTTT
TRBV28	.	few	TRBJ1-6	CASSLDPTGNSPLHF	TGTGCCAGCAGTTTGGATCCCACCGGGAATTCACCCCTCCACTTT
TRBV5-8	.	.	TRBJ1-2	CASSLARTDRNYGYTF	TGTGCCAGCAGCCTAGCCCGGACGGACAGAAACTATGGCTACACCTTC
TRBV5-1	.	.	TRBJ2-1	CASRETASYNEQFF	TGCGCCAGCAGAGAGACAGCGTCCTACAATGAGCAGTTCTTC
TRBV2	TRBD1	.	TRBJ1-1	CASSEAIFQGDTEAFF	TGTGCCAGCAGTGAAGCCATTTTTCAGGGGGACACTGAAGCTTTCTTT
TRBV5-1	TRBD2	.	TRBJ2-5	CASSLSGGPQETQYF	TGCGCCAGCAGCTTGTCGGGGGGACCCCAAGAGACCCAGTACTTC
TRBV5-8	.	.	TRBJ2-7	CASSFSLYEQYF	TGTGCCAGCAGCTTTTCACTATACGAGCAGTACTTC
TRBV19	TRBD1	.	TRBJ1-1	CASSVGQGRRLFF	TGTGCCAGTAGTGTCGGACAGGGGCGCCGCTTATTCTTT
TRBV18	TRBD1	.	TRBJ2-5	CASSPQGAETQYF	TGTGCCAGCTCACCCCAGGGGGCGGAGACCCAGTACTTC
TRBV9	.	.	TRBJ1-1	CASSSFDRATEAFF	TGTGCCAGCAGTAGTTTTGACAGAGCCACTGAAGCTTTCTTT
TRBV6-2/TRBV6-3	.	.	TRBJ2-3	CASSTWDTQYF	TGTGCCAGCAGTACTTGGGATACGCAGTATTTT
TRBV6-5	.	.	TRBJ2-1	CASSRVSYNEQFF	TGTGCCAGTAGCAGAGTCTCCTACAATGAGCAGTTCTTC
TRBV30	.	.	TRBJ1-2	CAWSVQGLDTDGYTF	TGTGCCTGGAGTGTACAGGGTCTGGATACCGATGGCTACACCTTC
TRBV18	.	few	TRBJ1-1	CASSPPLLAGTEAFF	TGTGCCAGCTCACCACCCCTACTGGCGGGCACTGAAGCTTTCTTT
TRBV7-2	.	.	TRBJ1-4	CASSSRGRNEKLFF	TGTGCCAGCAGCTCCCGAGGGCGAAACGAAAAACTGTTTTTT
TRBV9	TRBD2	.	TRBJ2-3	CASSPGTSGVNTQYF	TGTGCCAGCAGCCCTGGGACTAGCGGGGTTAATACGCAGTATTTT
TRBV27	TRBD2	.	TRBJ2-5	CASSLSLAGLGTQYF	TGTGCCAGCAGTTTGAGTCTAGCGGGGTTGGGGACCCAGTACTTC